This T cell receptor beta chain is drawn from a study of T-cell memory formation after mild COVID-19. Study results and limitations: Memory from before infection featured some responding clones, which suggests cross-reactive memory joined. The main location of contracting CD4+ clones was CM and EM, and that of contracting CD8+ clones was EMRA. Among clones peaking at day 37 in the second wave, SARS-CoV-2 specificity remained unconfirmed.

From germline, CDR1 is SGHKS and CDR2 YYEKEE (reference sequence). V shed 2 bases and J 8 bases; nucleotides not matched to a gene: 12. This CDR3 contains 16 residues. This clonotype turned up a few times. Its antigen remains unknown. One entry per CDR3 protein, called by TCRdb with MiXCR from the 5' RACE reads. Of roughly 200,000 distinct CDR3 sequences in the sample, 16% were seen once. This receptor was taken from an adult woman who had mild COVID-19 (a few samples of this study predate the infection). Cell type and time point are not known. Sequenced input: PBMCs or a T cell subset sorted from them (not recorded which). The chain has TRBV5-5 and TRBJ2-1; the match to TRBD1 covers 8 bases. The CDR3 region is CASSFRSQGAGDEQFF. For the CDR3, the DNA is TGTGCCAGCAGCTTTCGATCCCAGGGGGCGGGCGATGAGCAGTTCTTC. The complete variable domain, with remaining parts taken from reference TRBV5-5 and TRBJ2-1, reads DAGVTQSPTHLIKTRGQQVTLRCSPISGHKSVSWYQQVLGQGPQFIFQYYEKEERGRGNFPDRFSARQFPNYSSELNVNALLLGDSALYLCASSFRSQGAGDEQFFGPGTRLTVL.